The 20 T cell receptor beta chains below were found in one sample sequenced in a study of early T cells in non-severe SARS-CoV-2 infection (dated by TCRdb to the early 2020s). Library generation was performed with 5' RACE. The listed sequencing device is NextSeq 500. The raw public data were reprocessed by TCRdb itself: fastp quality trimming at Q25, MiXCR clonotype calling, in-frame beta chains only. Rows merge per CDR3 protein into single entries with the most common DNA and genes. In this sample the table shows approximately 66,000 distinct CDR3 sequences, around 14% of which occur a single time. Roughly 5% of the sample comes from the top ten. Source material: whole blood. Receptors originate from an adult who was a healthcare worker with PCR-confirmed SARS-CoV-2 infection or an uninfected control (not recorded which).

This clonotype was counted many times. The chain combines TRBV29-1 with TRBJ2-5; unclear D gene. Germline loops: CDR1 SQVTM, CDR2 ANQGSEA. The V gene lost 5 bases and the J gene lost 4 bases, with 8 bases spanning the gap. The CDR3 is 11 residues long. CDR3 sequence reads: CSVSDTETQYF. The CDR3 coding sequence is TGCAGCGTTTCTGACACAGAGACCCAGTACTTC.

This clonotype occurred many times. V is TRBV29-1 and J is TRBJ1-2; D is uncertain. Trimming took off 6 bases at V and 3 bases at J, with 11 bases between the two ends. Per the germline V gene, CDR1 is SQVTM and CDR2 is ANQGSEA. CDR3 length: 12 residues. CDR3 in DNA: TGCAGCGTCGGACGGACCCACTATGGCTACACCTTC. Its translation: CSVGRTHYGYTF. The whole variable domain, filled in from reference TRBV29-1 and TRBJ1-2, reads SAVISQKPSRDICQRGTSLTIQCQVDSQVTMMFWYRQQPGQSLTLIATANQGSEATYESGFVIDKFPISRPNLTFSTLTVSNMSPEDSSIYLCSVGRTHYGYTFGSGTRLTVV.

The chain is built from TRBV27 and TRBJ2-3, with TRBD2 identical over 11 bases. The trim removed 6 bases at V and 3 bases at J, leaving 8 bases unmatched. The CDR3 runs 16 residues. Germline CDR1 reads MNHEY; CDR2 reads SMNVEV (reference sequence). The CDR3 nucleotides are TGTGCCAGCAGAGGGGGGAGACTAGCGGGAACAGATACGCAGTATTTT. Its translation: CASRGGRLAGTDTQYF.

V is TRBV7-3 and J is TRBJ2-1, with 8 bases fitting TRBD2. Germline CDR1 is SGHTA and CDR2 is FQGTGA. The J segment lost 6 bases and the V segment lost 5 bases, leaving 9 bases of the junction unmatched. This CDR3 has 15 amino acids. CDR3 DNA sequence: TGTGCCAGCAGCATCAGCGGGAGAGGGGTCAATGAGCAGTTCTTC. Its translation: CASSISGRGVNEQFF. The whole variable domain, filled in from reference TRBV7-3 and TRBJ2-1, reads GAGVSQTPSNKVTEKGKYVELRCDPISGHTALYWYRQSLGQGPEFLIYFQGTGAADDSGLPNDRFFAVRPEGSVSTLKIQRTERGDSAVYLCASSISGRGVNEQFFGPGTRLTVL.

A note on this clonotype: This clone may be a read error of a much larger clone one base away. The chain combines TRBV4-1 with TRBJ2-1; 9 bases agree with TRBD1. The V segment lost 6 bases and the J segment 6 bases; nucleotides outside the gene matches: 15. The CDR3 consists of 17 residues. Germline loops: CDR1 MGHRA, CDR2 YSYEKL. The CDR3 coding sequence is TGCGCCAGCAGTAGGGACAGGGACAGCGGACAATGCAATGAGCAGTTCTTC. This sequence encodes CASSRDRDSGQCNEQFF.

This clonotype was counted at least ten times. The CDR3 bases are TGCGCCAGCAGCCAAGCCCCTGCAGGGCCAGATACGCAGTATTTT. It is translated as CASSQAPAGPDTQYF. The V call is TRBV4-1, the J call TRBJ2-3, with a possible D match to TRBD1 (5 bases). Trimming left V 1 base short and J 4 bases short, with 12 bases between. CDR1 MGHRA and CDR2 YSYEKL come from the germline V gene. The CDR3 has 15 amino acids.

On this clonotype itself: The CDR3 does not close with the conserved phenylalanine or tryptophan, likely indicating a read error. The gene calls are TRBV29-1 and TRBJ2-3; 8 nucleotides line up with TRBD1. J was trimmed by 0 bases and V by 3 bases; bases with no gene match: 5. In germline, CDR1 is SQVTM, CDR2 ANQGSEA. The CDR3 runs to 15 residues. The CDR3 protein is CSVEARDRSTDTQYS. CDR3 in DNA: TGCAGCGTTGAGGCCCGGGACAGGAGCACAGATACGCAGTATTCT.

This clonotype is labeled as medium-sized (0.01 to 0.1%). CDR3 loop: CASSPPLAGAPYEQYF. The DNA of the CDR3 is TGTGCCAGCTCACCACCCCTAGCGGGGGCTCCCTACGAGCAGTACTTC. V usage is TRBV18 and J usage is TRBJ2-7; 10 bases are shared with TRBD2. Trimming at V came to 0 bases and at J to 2 bases, leaving 4 bases not matched to a gene. Germline V CDR1 and CDR2: KGHSH, LQKENI. The CDR3 contains 16 residues. The full variable domain, rest sourced from reference TRBV18 and TRBJ2-7, is NAGVMQNPRHLVRRRGQEARLRCSPMKGHSHVYWYRQLPEEGLKFMVYLQKENIIDESGMPKERFSAEFPKEGPSILRIQQVVRGDSAAYFCASSPPLAGAPYEQYFGPGTRLTVT.

This clonotype was picked up many times. The chain employs TRBV7-3 and TRBJ2-1; D might be TRBD1 (5 bases). V was pared by 1 base and J by 2 bases, with 9 bases between. Germline CDR1 is SGHTA and CDR2 is FQGTGA. CDR3 length: 15 residues. The chain's CDR3 is CASSLMTDPYNEQFF. In DNA, the CDR3 is TGTGCCAGCAGCTTAATGACAGACCCCTACAATGAGCAGTTCTTC.

The CDR3 sequence: CASSSGSLDEKLFF. The DNA for the CDR3 is TGTGCCAGCAGCTCCGGGAGCCTGGATGAAAAACTGTTTTTT. The chain uses TRBV5-6 and TRBJ1-4; no clear D. Trimming pared 3 bases from V and 6 bases from J, leaving 12 bases between. Germline V gene data show CDR1 as SGHDT and CDR2 as YYEEEE. This CDR3 has 14 residues.

The gene calls are TRBV7-2 and TRBJ1-1; D not resolved. V lost 5 bases, J lost 1 base, and 11 bases lay in between. This CDR3 is built from 14 residues. Germline-derived CDR1 and CDR2 are SGHTA and FQGNSA. The CDR3 bases are TGTGCCAGCAGCAATCGGGCCAGGAACACTGAAGCTTTCTTT. Amino acids: CASSNRARNTEAFF.

This clonotype occurred many times. The CDR3 region has the DNA TGTGCCAGCAGTTTAGAGGGGACCTCGAGGGGCTACACCTTC. As protein: CASSLEGTSRGYTF. V is TRBV12-3 or TRBV12-4 and J is TRBJ1-2, with a possible D match to TRBD1 (5 bases). Trimming took 1 base from V and 8 from J, leaving 14 bases between them. The CDR3 is 14 residues long.

This clonotype appeared a few times. The genes are TRBV7-9 and TRBJ1-5; no definite D call. Between the trimmed V and J ends, which lost 1 base and 8 bases, there was a span of 6 bases. This CDR3 has 12 residues. CDR1 and CDR2 from the germline V gene are SEHNR and FQNEAQ (reference sequence). The CDR3 DNA reads TGTGCCAGCAGCTTAGACGTGAAGCCCCAGCATTTT. This sequence encodes CASSLDVKPQHF.

This clonotype was detected many times. The rearrangement links TRBV7-9 to TRBJ2-1; D may be TRBD2 (6 bases). This CDR3 region has 12 residues. The germline gives CDR1 SEHNR, CDR2 FQNEAQ (reference sequence). Trimming shortened V by 2 bases and J by 10 bases, and 9 bases separated the two germline ends. The CDR3 loop reads CASSLLATEQFF. For the CDR3, the DNA is TGTGCCAGCAGCTTACTAGCGACGGAGCAGTTCTTC. Filled out from reference TRBV7-9 and TRBJ2-1, the complete variable domain reads DTGVSQNPRHKITKRGQNVTFRCDPISEHNRLYWYRQTLGQGPEFLTYFQNEAQLEKSRLLSDRFSAERPKGSFSTLEIQRTEQGDSAMYLCASSLLATEQFFGPGTRLTVL.

This clonotype came up a few times. This chain connects TRBV12-3 or TRBV12-4 to TRBJ1-4; D is unresolved. The CDR3 consists of 11 residues. V was trimmed by 4 bases and J by 8 bases, leaving 5 bases between them. The CDR3 is CASSSTEKLFF. Written as DNA, the CDR3 is TGTGCCAGCAGTTCGACCGAAAAACTGTTTTTT.

This clonotype was counted many times. The chain links TRBV7-9 to TRBJ1-5; maybe TRBD1 (5 bases). Trimming took 8 bases from V and 1 from J, leaving 12 bases between them. Germline V gene sequence: CDR1 SEHNR, CDR2 FQNEAQ (reference sequence). This CDR3 comprises 14 residues. The CDR3 nucleotides are TGTGCCAGCGATACCTCAGGGAGCAATCAGCCCCAGCATTTT. The encoded protein is CASDTSGSNQPQHF.

This clonotype was recorded at least ten times. The rearrangement links TRBV2 to TRBJ1-5; D remains ambiguous. V was clipped by 6 bases and J by 1 base, with 13 bases between them. CDR1 and CDR2 from the germline V gene are SNHLY and FYNNEI. The CDR3 has 15 residues. CDR3 nucleotide sequence: TGTGCCAGCAGAGCCAACGGGCCGAGCAATCAGCCCCAGCATTTT. Its protein is CASRANGPSNQPQHF.

This clonotype has only a few counts. V and J are TRBV10-1 and TRBJ2-7; TRBD1 might be the D (5 bases). Between the trimmed V and J ends, which lost 3 bases and 6 bases, there was a span of 9 bases. Germline V CDR1 and CDR2: WNHNN, SYGVQD (reference sequence). The CDR3 totals 12 residues. For the CDR3, the DNA is TGCGCCAGCAGTGATGCAGGGTTCGAGCAGTACTTC. Its translation: CASSDAGFEQYF.

This clonotype was seen a handful of times. The J gene is TRBJ1-4, the V gene TRBV4-1; tentatively, D is TRBD1 (5 bases). The CDR3 has 17 residues. Germline V gene lookup returns CDR1 MGHRA and CDR2 YSYEKL. The V end was cut by 1 base, the J end by 0 bases, with 12 bases between. CDR3 nucleotides: TGCGCCAGCAGCCAAGGACCAGGGCAGACAACTAATGAAAAACTGTTTTTT. It specifies CASSQGPGQTTNEKLFF.

This clonotype was counted between two and nine times. This sequence joins TRBV10-3 and TRBJ1-1; 9 bases match TRBD1. Losses at the gene ends were 2 bases for V and 3 bases for J; bases not matched to a gene: 7. Germline CDR1 ENHRY, CDR2 SYGVKD. The CDR3 extends over 16 amino acids. The CDR3 DNA follows: TGTGCCATCAGTGAGCTAACAGGGGGCGCGGACACTGAAGCTTTCTTT. This encodes CAISELTGGADTEAFF.